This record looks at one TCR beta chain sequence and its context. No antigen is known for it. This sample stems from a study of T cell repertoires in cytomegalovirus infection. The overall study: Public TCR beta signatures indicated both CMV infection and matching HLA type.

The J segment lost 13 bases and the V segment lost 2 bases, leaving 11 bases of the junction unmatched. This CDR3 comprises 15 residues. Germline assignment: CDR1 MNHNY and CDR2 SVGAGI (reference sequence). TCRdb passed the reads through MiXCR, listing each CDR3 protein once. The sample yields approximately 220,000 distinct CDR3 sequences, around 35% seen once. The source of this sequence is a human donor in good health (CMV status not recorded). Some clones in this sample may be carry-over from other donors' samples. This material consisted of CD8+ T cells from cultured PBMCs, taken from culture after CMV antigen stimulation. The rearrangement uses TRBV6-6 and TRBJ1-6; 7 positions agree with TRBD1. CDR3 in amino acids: CASSYADRPPQPLHF. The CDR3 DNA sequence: TGTGCCAGCAGTTACGCGGACAGGCCACCCCAGCCCCTCCACTTT.